The 31 T cell receptor beta chains below come from one sample, sequenced in a study of control samples from healthy donors and cancer patients. Sequencing was performed with immunoSEQ multiplex PCR; in TCRdb, only in-frame clones are kept and a portion is missing. This table has around 80,000 clones, roughly 86% appearing once. Sequencing used blood. The origin of the receptors is a man in his fifties in good health.

The chain uses TRBV4-2 and TRBJ2-3, with 10 bases matching TRBD2. This CDR3 comprises 15 residues. The germline V gene encodes CDR1 LGHNA and CDR2 YNFKEQ. V lost 4 bases to trimming and J lost 2 bases; unmatched junction nucleotides: 3. CDR3 region: CASSRTSGVTDTQYF. The CDR3 region has the DNA TGTGCCAGCAGCCGTACTAGCGGGGTCACAGATACGCAGTATTTT.

This clone was observed a few times. V usage is TRBV19 and J usage is TRBJ2-1; D might be TRBD2 (7 bases). V gave up 10 bases and J gave up 8 bases, with 18 bases separating them. Germline CDR1 is LNHDA and CDR2 is SQIVND (reference sequence). The CDR3 has 13 amino acids. The chain's CDR3 is CATARGANDEQFF. In DNA, the CDR3 is TGTGCCACGGCACGGGGGGCTAACGATGAGCAGTTCTTC.

The chain links TRBV30 to TRBJ1-3; unclear D gene. V was trimmed by 7 bases and J by 0 bases, leaving 7 bases between them. This CDR3 comprises 12 residues. CDR1 and CDR2 from the germline V gene are GTSNPN and SVGIG (reference sequence). The chain's CDR3 is CASVGSGNTIYF. CDR3 sequence (DNA): TGTGCCTCGGTGGGCTCTGGAAACACCATATATTTT.

The genes are TRBV25-1 and TRBJ1-3, with D possibly TRBD1 on 5 matching bases. V lost 0 bases and J lost 3, with 15 bases in between. Per the germline V gene, CDR1 is MGHDK and CDR2 is SYGVNS. The CDR3 is 17 residues long. The DNA of the CDR3 is TGTGCCAGCAGTGAATACGGGTCGGGGAGGGGTGGAAACACCATATATTTT. Translation: CASSEYGSGRGGNTIYF.

This clone was counted once. The genes are TRBV7-8 and TRBJ1-5; D possibly corresponds to TRBD1 (5 bases). With 7 bases removed from V and 2 bases from J, the gap between germline ends came to 18 bases. The CDR3 has 16 amino acids. The germline gives CDR1 SGHVS, CDR2 FQNEAQ. CDR3 nucleotides: TGTGCCAGCAAGAGAGGCGGGGGTAATGGCAATCAGCCCCAGCATTTT. Translated: CASKRGGGNGNQPQHF.

This chain connects TRBV11-3 to TRBJ2-1; 8 bases line up with TRBD2. The germline V gene encodes CDR1 SGHNT and CDR2 YENEEA. The CDR3 totals 15 residues. Trimming cost V 2 bases and J 4 bases; bases outside gene matches: 4. The CDR3, as DNA: TGTGCCAGCAGCTTAACCAGCGGGGGATACAATGAGCAGTTCTTC. Translation: CASSLTSGGYNEQFF. Combining the CDR3 with reference TRBV11-3 and TRBJ2-1 gives the whole variable domain EAGVVQSPRYKIIEKKQPVAFWCNPISGHNTLYWYLQNLGQGPELLIRYENEEAVDDSQLPKDRFSAERLKGVDSTLKIQPAELGDSAVYLCASSLTSGGYNEQFFGPGTRLTVL.

The chain employs TRBV19 and TRBJ2-7, with D uncertain. Germline V gene lookup returns CDR1 LNHDA and CDR2 SQIVND (reference sequence). This CDR3 contains 13 residues. V lost 6 bases and J 2 bases, leaving 11 bases between the germline ends. In DNA form, the CDR3 reads TGTGCCAGTAGCCCTACAGAGCCCTACGAGCAGTACTTC. Its protein product is CASSPTEPYEQYF.

The chain uses TRBV24-1 and TRBJ1-2; 8 bases agree with TRBD1. CDR3 length equals 13 residues. Germline values: CDR1 KGHDR, CDR2 SFDVKD. Germline trimming cut 5 bases from V and 6 bases from J; bases unmatched to any gene: 4. Written as DNA, the CDR3 is TGTGCCACCAGTGCTCGACAGGGGAATGGCTACACCTTC. It encodes CATSARQGNGYTF.

The chain uses TRBV10-3 and TRBJ2-7; 9 nucleotides match TRBD1. Germline lookup yields CDR1 ENHRY and CDR2 SYGVKD. The trim removed 2 bases at V and 4 bases at J, leaving 12 bases unmatched. This CDR3 is 17 amino acids long. The CDR3 sequence: CAISEPPSGTGRYEQYF. Written as DNA, the CDR3 is TGTGCCATCAGTGAGCCCCCCTCCGGGACAGGGAGGTACGAGCAGTACTTC.

The chain is built from TRBV19 and TRBJ2-7; D not resolved. Germline loops: CDR1 LNHDA, CDR2 SQIVND (reference sequence). CDR3 length: 14 residues. The V end lost 3 bases, the J end lost 0 bases, and 9 bases lay between the germline ends. CDR3 DNA sequence: TGTGCCAGTAGTATGGGTATTAGCTCCTACGAGCAGTACTTC. Amino acid sequence: CASSMGISSYEQYF.

The chain joins TRBV11-1 to TRBJ1-1; TRBD1 aligns across 8 bases. Germline V CDR1 and CDR2: SGHAT, FQDESV (reference sequence). The CDR3 extends over 16 amino acids. J lost 2 bases, V lost 3 bases, and 8 bases had no gene match. The CDR3: CASSLGWGQANTEAFF. In nucleotides, the CDR3 is TGTGCCAGCAGCTTGGGATGGGGACAGGCTAACACTGAAGCTTTCTTT.

The V and J genes are TRBV2 and TRBJ1-5; 7 bases match TRBD1. Germline V CDR1 and CDR2: SNHLY, FYNNEI. The CDR3 consists of 15 residues. V was clipped by 5 bases and J by 0 bases; unmatched bases: 4. CDR3 nucleotides: TGTGCCAGCAGTATGACAGGGAATAGCAATCAGCCCCAGCATTTT. Translation: CASSMTGNSNQPQHF.

V and J are TRBV7-9 and TRBJ2-7, with D perhaps given as TRBD1 or TRBD2 (5 bases each). Germline lookup yields CDR1 SEHNR and CDR2 FQNEAQ (reference sequence). The CDR3 is made up of 16 amino acids. V lost 0 bases to trimming and J lost 4 bases, with 16 bases between them. DNA of the CDR3: TGTGCCAGCAGCTTAGCGCCGGGACCATCGGGTTACGAGCAGTACTTC. Translation gives CASSLAPGPSGYEQYF.

The count of this clone is one. The chain employs TRBV19 and TRBJ1-2; D is perhaps TRBD1 (6 bases). The V end lost 1 base, the J end lost 6 bases, and 24 bases lay between the germline ends. Looked up from germline, CDR1 is LNHDA and CDR2 is SQIVND (reference sequence). The CDR3 sequence is 18 residues long. This CDR3 reads CASSIAGEQGVRRNGYTF. The CDR3 nucleotides read TGTGCCAGTAGTATAGCGGGAGAACAGGGCGTGAGACGGAATGGCTACACCTTC.

This chain joins TRBV6-6 and TRBJ2-7, with D possibly matching TRBD2 (7 bases). Per germline, CDR1 MNHNY and CDR2 SVGAGI (reference sequence). This CDR3 is 13 amino acids long. The V end was cut by 9 bases, the J end by 6 bases, with 18 bases between. CDR3 nucleotide sequence: TGTGCCAGGGCGAAGGGGGGGGGTGTCGAGCAGTACTTC. It codes for CARAKGGGVEQYF.

The chain uses TRBV5-8 and TRBJ2-6, with a tentative D call TRBD1 (6 bases). The CDR3 covers 17 residues. Germline lookup yields CDR1 SGHTS and CDR2 YDEGEE. V was trimmed by 4 bases and J by 0 bases, leaving 14 bases between them. The CDR3 region is CASSPKGHFSGANVLTF. In DNA form, the CDR3 reads TGTGCCAGCAGCCCAAAGGGACATTTCTCTGGGGCCAACGTCCTGACTTTC. Combining the CDR3 with reference TRBV5-8 and TRBJ2-6 gives the whole variable domain EAGVTQSPTHLIKTRGQQATLRCSPISGHTSVYWYQQALGLGLQFLLWYDEGEERNRGNFPPRFSGRQFPNYSSELNVNALELEDSALYLCASSPKGHFSGANVLTFGAGSRLTVL.

The V call is TRBV4-2, the J call TRBJ2-2; 8 nucleotides line up with TRBD2. The J segment lost 1 base and the V segment lost 1 base, leaving 2 bases of the junction unmatched. The germline CDR1 and CDR2 sequences are LGHNA and YNFKEQ. The CDR3 is 16 amino acids. CDR3 DNA sequence: TGTGCCAGCAGCCAAGCGGGGGGGCGGAACACCGGGGAGCTGTTTTTT. This translates into CASSQAGGRNTGELFF.

The chain employs TRBV29-1 and TRBJ2-7; 9 bases line up with TRBD1. The CDR3 spans 14 residues. The V and J ends lost 5 bases and 3 bases, in that order; junction bases with no gene match: 8. From germline, CDR1 is SQVTM and CDR2 ANQGSEA. CDR3 DNA sequence: TGCAGCGTTAGGACAGGGGCAAGAAACTACGAGCAGTACTTC. It translates to CSVRTGARNYEQYF.

The rearrangement links TRBV7-9 to TRBJ2-7, with D possibly being TRBD2 (5 bases). Germline values: CDR1 SEHNR, CDR2 FQNEAQ (reference sequence). V was trimmed by 0 bases and J by 2 bases, leaving 14 bases between them. The CDR3 consists of 16 residues. CDR3 nucleotide sequence: TGTGCCAGCAGCTTAGCCCTAGCCAGGAATACCTACGAGCAGTACTTC. This codes for CASSLALARNTYEQYF.

V and J are TRBV7-2 and TRBJ1-3; D uncertain. The germline CDR1 and CDR2 sequences are SGHTA and FQGNSA. This CDR3 contains 15 residues. Trimming removed 3 bases from V and 0 bases from J, with 9 bases in between. DNA for the CDR3: TGTGCCAGCAGCTTTTTCATCAGCTCTGGAAACACCATATATTTT. Translating it yields CASSFFISSGNTIYF.

V usage is TRBV2 and J usage is TRBJ2-7; perhaps TRBD1 as D (5 bases). Germline lookup yields CDR1 SNHLY and CDR2 FYNNEI. Trimming stripped 8 bases from V and 4 bases from J, with 12 bases between. The CDR3 is made up of 12 amino acids. The DNA of the CDR3 is TGTGCCAGCTCGGCGACAGCTTACGAGCAGTACTTC. Protein: CASSATAYEQYF.

V gene TRBV7-3 combines with J gene TRBJ1-2, with 7 bases matching TRBD1. V shed 2 bases and J 7 bases; nucleotides not matched to a gene: 7. Per the germline V gene, CDR1 is SGHTA and CDR2 is FQGTGA. CDR3 length: 14 residues. CDR3 coding DNA: TGTGCCAGCAGCTTATCCGGAGACAGGGTTGGCTACACCTTC. This gives the protein CASSLSGDRVGYTF.

The chain links TRBV5-1 to TRBJ2-6, with D hard to call. There are 15 residues in the CDR3. The germline V gene encodes CDR1 SGHRS and CDR2 YFSETQ. Deletions cut 4 bases from V and 2 bases from J, with 10 bases between. This CDR3 reads CASSPDLPGANVLTF. CDR3 DNA sequence: TGCGCCAGCAGCCCCGATCTTCCTGGGGCCAACGTCCTGACTTTC.

This clone came up a few times. The chain has TRBV25-1 and TRBJ2-2, with 7 bases matching TRBD1. There are 14 residues in the CDR3. CDR1 and CDR2 from the germline V gene are MGHDK and SYGVNS. The junction had 1 base not matched to a gene; V was cut back by 6 bases and J by 0 bases. DNA for the CDR3: TGTGCCAGCAGAGGACAGGCGAACACCGGGGAGCTGTTTTTT. Translating it yields CASRGQANTGELFF.

This chain uses TRBV2 with TRBJ1-4, with no clear D. Trimming took 2 bases from V and 2 from J, leaving 6 bases between them. From germline, CDR1 is SNHLY and CDR2 FYNNEI. The CDR3 is 14 residues long. The CDR3 DNA follows: TGTGCCAGCAGTGAAACAGTCACTAATGAAAAACTGTTTTTT. As protein: CASSETVTNEKLFF.

The gene calls are TRBV3-1 (or the pseudogene TRBV3-2) and TRBJ2-5, with a tentative D call TRBD1 (6 bases). This CDR3 contains 15 residues. The germline gives CDR1 LGHDT, CDR2 YNNKEL (reference sequence). V dropped 1 base and J dropped 5 bases, with 14 bases sitting between them. In DNA form, the CDR3 reads TGTGCCAGCAGCCAAGCTACAGGTCAGGGGGAGACCCAGTACTTC. This encodes CASSQATGQGETQYF.

The chain links TRBV6-5 to TRBJ2-7; TRBD1 agrees at 9 bases. V was clipped by 6 bases and J by 3 bases; unmatched bases: 6. The length of the CDR3 is 14 residues. The V gene's germline CDR1 is MNHEY and CDR2 SVGAGI. The CDR3 DNA reads as TGTGCCAGCAGAGACAGGGGGGGGAACTACGAGCAGTACTTC. As protein: CASRDRGGNYEQYF.

The chain carries TRBV18 and TRBJ2-7; 12 bases match TRBD1. With 4 bases clipped from V and 7 bases from J, the junction kept 11 bases outside the gene matches. The germline V gene has CDR1 KGHSH and CDR2 LQKENI. This CDR3 contains 16 residues. The CDR3, as DNA: TGTGCCAGCTCACTGGCGGGACAGGGGGCACTCTGGGAGCAGTACTTC. This gives the protein CASSLAGQGALWEQYF.

The rearrangement links TRBV19 to TRBJ1-6, with unresolved D. Trimming pared 7 bases from V and 6 bases from J, leaving 10 bases between. This CDR3 region has 13 residues. Germline CDR1 LNHDA, CDR2 SQIVND (reference sequence). This CDR3 is CASKGMSNSPLHF. In DNA, the CDR3 is TGTGCCAGTAAGGGAATGTCTAATTCACCCCTCCACTTT.

This rearrangement joins TRBV10-2 to TRBJ2-7; TRBD1 matches 9 bases. Trimming at V came to 0 bases and at J to 7 bases, leaving 13 bases not matched to a gene. Germline V CDR1 and CDR2: WSHSY, SAAADI. The CDR3 runs 17 residues. The CDR3 protein is CASSESIPGQGLREQYF. The CDR3 DNA reads TGCGCCAGCAGTGAGTCAATTCCGGGACAGGGATTGCGTGAGCAGTACTTC.

The genes are TRBV30 and TRBJ1-2, with no clear D. The V gene's germline CDR1 is GTSNPN and CDR2 SVGIG (reference sequence). V was pared by 4 bases and J by 1 base, with 13 bases between. The CDR3 contains 14 residues. CDR3 loop: CAWIKEGNNYGYTF. The DNA for the CDR3 is TGTGCCTGGATCAAGGAGGGAAATAACTATGGCTACACCTTC. The entire variable domain, with the rest obtained from reference TRBV30 and TRBJ1-2, is as follows: SQTIHQWPATLVQPVGSPLSLECTVEGTSNPNLYWYRQAAGRGLQLLFYSVGIGQISSEVPQNLSASRPQDRQFILSSKKLLLSDSGFYLCAWIKEGNNYGYTFGSGTRLTVV.